These 18 T cell receptor beta chains share one sample of origin, sequenced in a study of blood T cells in healthy people across ages. The use of a sample-barcoded 5' primer and a J-beta primer mix characterized a second PCR of roughly 7 to 12 cycles. Each CDR3 protein gets one entry after TCRdb re-called the 5' RACE reads with MiXCR. Found here are fewer than 650,000 distinct CDR3 sequences, about 29% of them singletons; the top ten hold about 3.9%. A further study also used this sample, focusing on T cells of mothers and their children.

The sequencing sample was made of blood. The receptors stem from a boy between 2 and 10 years old in good health.

V usage is TRBV13 and J usage is TRBJ2-7; 12 nucleotides match TRBD2. V lost 5 bases, J lost 3 bases, and 5 bases stayed unmatched. Germline V gene data show CDR1 as PRHDT and CDR2 as FYEKMQ (reference sequence). This CDR3 is 15 amino acids long. Here the CDR3 DNA reads TGTGCCAGCAGCCCTGGGACTAGCGGGTTCTACGAGCAGTACTTC. It is translated as CASSPGTSGFYEQYF.

The chain combines TRBV12-3 or TRBV12-4 with TRBJ2-3; 10 bases map to TRBD2. Losses at the gene ends were 5 bases for V and 8 bases for J; bases not matched to a gene: 13. The CDR3 is made up of 16 amino acids. CDR3 nucleotides: TGTGCCAGCAGTGCCTTCGCTAGCGGGGGAGCAGTTACGCAGTATTTT. This sequence encodes CASSAFASGGAVTQYF.

V gene TRBV7-2 combines with J gene TRBJ2-2; 8 nucleotides agree with TRBD2. V lost 3 bases and J lost 6; bases outside the gene matches: 6. The germline CDR1 and CDR2 sequences are SGHTA and FQGNSA. CDR3 size: 15 residues. The CDR3 coding sequence is TGTGCCAGCAGCTTTCTATCGCGGGAGGCCGGGGAGCTGTTTTTT. This codes for CASSFLSREAGELFF.

This clonotype was picked up a small number of times. V gene TRBV27 combines with J gene TRBJ1-2; possible D gene TRBD1, 5 bases. The CDR3 loop spans 14 amino acids. V was cut by 3 bases and J by 8 bases, with 16 bases left in between. Germline-derived CDR1 and CDR2 are MNHEY and SMNVEV (reference sequence). The CDR3 here is CASSLSGPGGGYTF. The CDR3 coding sequence is TGTGCCAGCAGTTTGTCGGGACCGGGGGGAGGCTACACCTTC.

This sequence joins TRBV4-3 and TRBJ2-5, with 13 nucleotides matching TRBD2. Germline V gene lookup returns CDR1 LGHNA and CDR2 YSLEER. The CDR3 has 13 residues. V lost 4 bases, J lost 10 bases, and 3 bases stayed unmatched. The CDR3, as DNA: TGCGCCAGCAGCCGAGGGACTAGCGGGGACCAGTACTTC. Residues: CASSRGTSGDQYF.

This sequence joins TRBV2 and TRBJ2-6; 9 nucleotides align to TRBD1. The CDR3 length is 17 residues. The germline CDR1 and CDR2 sequences are SNHLY and FYNNEI. Losses at the gene ends were 5 bases for V and 0 bases for J; bases not matched to a gene: 5. CDR3 sequence: CASSTGTGFSGANVLTF. CDR3 nucleotide sequence: TGTGCCAGCAGTACCGGGACAGGGTTCTCTGGGGCCAACGTCCTGACTTTC.

The chain joins TRBV12-3 or TRBV12-4 to TRBJ2-7, with D possibly TRBD1 on 6 matching bases. The CDR3 is made up of 15 amino acids. Between the trimmed V and J ends, which lost 6 bases and 2 bases, there was a span of 17 bases. CDR3 region: CASRPSRGGPYEQYF. Here the CDR3 DNA reads TGTGCCAGCAGGCCAAGCAGGGGCGGCCCCTACGAGCAGTACTTC.

The V call is TRBV30, the J call TRBJ2-4; D remains unclear. Germline V gene sequence: CDR1 GTSNPN, CDR2 SVGIG (reference sequence). Trimming shortened V by 4 bases and J by 5 bases, and 9 bases separated the two germline ends. This CDR3 is 12 amino acids long. CDR3 sequence: CAWTPDQNIQYF. The CDR3 DNA is TGTGCCTGGACACCCGACCAAAACATTCAGTACTTC.

This clonotype was seen a handful of times. The chain couples TRBV10-3 to TRBJ2-7, with D tentatively TRBD1 or TRBD2 (5 bases each). The V gene's germline CDR1 is ENHRY and CDR2 SYGVKD. This CDR3 is built from 14 residues. V gave up 3 bases and J gave up 4 bases, with 13 bases separating them. CDR3 protein: CAISEPRDGYEQYF. In nucleotides, the CDR3 is TGTGCCATCAGTGAACCACGGGACGGATACGAGCAGTACTTC.

CDR3 loop: CSARRQGGRDGYTF. The CDR3 DNA follows: TGCAGTGCTAGAAGACAGGGAGGAAGGGATGGCTACACCTTC. The J gene is TRBJ1-2, the V gene TRBV20-1, with 7 bases lining up with TRBD1. Germline V gene data show CDR1 as DFQATT and CDR2 as SNEGSKA (reference sequence). The CDR3 sequence is 14 residues long. After removal of 2 bases from V and 6 bases from J, the junction contained 9 bases not matched to a gene.

The CDR3 spells CATSDSSGRVGSYNEQFF. CDR3 DNA sequence: TGTGCCACCAGTGATTCTAGCGGGAGGGTAGGGTCCTACAATGAGCAGTTCTTC. The chain carries TRBV24-1 and TRBJ2-1, with 12 bases lining up with TRBD2. This CDR3 has 18 residues. The germline V gene encodes CDR1 KGHDR and CDR2 SFDVKD. Losses at the gene ends were 2 bases for V and 1 base for J; bases not matched to a gene: 5.

The chain couples TRBV21-1 to TRBJ2-4; the D call in the table, TRBD1, was not verified against the DNA. TRBV21-1 corresponds to a pseudogene. This CDR3 comprises 15 residues. CDR3 sequence reads: CASSLDRGYRDIQYF. In DNA, the CDR3 is TGTGCCAGCAGCCTTGACAGGGGGTATCGGGACATTCAGTACTTC.

The chain has TRBV28 and TRBJ2-1; D unresolved. Looked up from germline, CDR1 is MDHEN and CDR2 is SYDVKM. The CDR3 is made up of 14 amino acids. The germline V and J ends were trimmed by 5 bases and 4 bases, with 12 bases remaining between them. CDR3 bases: TGTGCCAGCAGTCCTAGGGAAGCATACAATGAGCAGTTCTTC. Translating gives CASSPREAYNEQFF.

The chain is built from TRBV18 and TRBJ1-5; D unclear. Germline V gives CDR1 KGHSH, CDR2 LQKENI. The germline V and J ends were trimmed by 2 bases and 2 bases, with 16 bases remaining between them. The CDR3 covers 17 residues. The CDR3 region is CASSPTRRVDGNQPQHF. The CDR3 bases are TGTGCCAGCTCACCAACTAGAAGGGTTGATGGCAATCAGCCCCAGCATTTT.

CDR3 DNA sequence: TGTGCCAGCAGCCAAGATGGTAGCGGGGGGGCCGGGTCCTACAATGAGCAGTTCTTC. Protein product: CASSQDGSGGAGSYNEQFF. The chain couples TRBV3-1 to TRBJ2-1, with TRBD2 identical over 11 bases. The V and J ends lost 0 bases and 1 base, in that order; junction bases with no gene match: 8. This CDR3 has 19 amino acids. Germline CDR1 LGHDT, CDR2 YNNKEL (reference sequence).

This chain links TRBV7-9 with TRBJ1-5; the match to TRBD1 covers 7 bases. Germline-derived CDR1 and CDR2 are SEHNR and FQNEAQ (reference sequence). Trimming took 5 bases from V and 5 from J; bases not matched to a gene: 6. The CDR3 spans 14 residues. CDR3 nucleotide sequence: TGTGCCAGCAGCGTAGACAGGGTGGATCAGCCCCAGCATTTT. This gives the protein CASSVDRVDQPQHF.

The genes are TRBV20-1 and TRBJ2-5, with a possible D match to TRBD1 (7 bases). The V end lost 5 bases, the J end lost 5 bases, and 12 bases lay between the germline ends. Germline assignment: CDR1 DFQATT and CDR2 SNEGSKA (reference sequence). The CDR3 is made up of 12 amino acids. The CDR3 loop is CSAGQGGETQYF. CDR3 sequence (DNA): TGCAGTGCTGGGCAGGGGGGTGAGACCCAGTACTTC.

The V call is TRBV7-8, the J call TRBJ2-4; weak D call: TRBD1 (6 bases). V lost 10 bases to trimming and J lost 9 bases, with 13 bases between them. This CDR3 comprises 11 residues. Germline lookup yields CDR1 SGHVS and CDR2 FQNEAQ. The CDR3 DNA reads as TGTGCCACCAGGGGTTCGGGCATTCAGTACTTC. It specifies CATRGSGIQYF.